One and the same sample provided the 3 T cell receptor beta chains below, sequenced in a study of cytomegalovirus exposure and HLA in healthy donors. The study ran its PCR with 60 Vbeta and 13 Jbeta primers. Assay: immunoSEQ multiplex PCR; the TCRdb copy retains only in-frame clones and omits some. The sample contains 100,000 to 150,000 clones, around 70% of which appear only once. The sample taken for sequencing was PBMCs. The receptors originated from a woman in her forties or fifties in good health and CMV-seropositive.

The V call is TRBV5-1, the J call TRBJ1-1; D not resolved. There are 12 residues in the CDR3. The germline gives CDR1 SGHRS, CDR2 YFSETQ. Trimming cost V 4 bases and J 5 bases, with 9 bases left between them. CDR3 DNA sequence: TGCGCCAGCAGCAAGGGAGGGACTGAAGCTTTCTTT. It is translated as CASSKGGTEAFF.

This clone appeared a few times. The chain combines TRBV30 with TRBJ1-1, with no clear D. Germline CDR1 GTSNPN, CDR2 SVGIG (reference sequence). With 2 bases removed from V and 3 bases from J, the gap between germline ends came to 10 bases. There are 13 residues in the CDR3. CDR3 loop: CAWSLAQYTEAFF. The DNA for the CDR3 is TGTGCCTGGAGTTTAGCCCAGTACACTGAAGCTTTCTTT.

With respect to this clone: The same CDR3 arises from other DNA sequences in this sample as well. The genes are TRBV5-1 and TRBJ1-1; D is uncertain. The CDR3 has 14 residues. With 0 bases removed from V and 1 base from J, the gap between germline ends came to 7 bases. Per the germline V gene, CDR1 is SGHRS and CDR2 is YFSETQ. Written as DNA, the CDR3 is TGCGCCAGCAGCTTGGAACAGCAGAACACTGAAGCTTTCTTT. It encodes CASSLEQQNTEAFF.